The clone carrying this T cell receptor beta chain was counted once. Time point here: 2014-2015 season, pre-vaccination. This specimen comes from a study of follicular helper T cells after annual influenza vaccination. Study at large: Blood was drawn on days 0, 7 and 28 after vaccination.

CDR1 SGHRS and CDR2 YFSETQ come from the germline V gene. Trimming removed 3 bases from V and 4 bases from J, with 13 bases in between. The CDR3 consists of 14 residues. TCRdb's copy holds only in-frame clones and misses some; the assay was immunoSEQ multiplex PCR. The data show 7,500 to 10,000 clones, around four fifths seen once. This chain joins TRBV5-1 and TRBJ1-1; D call uncertain. Here the sequenced sample was CXCR5+ CD38- circulating T follicular helper cells from blood, taken on the day of influenza vaccination. The subset: circulating Tfh, non-naive CD4+CXCR5+PD-1+ (ICOS+CD38+ or ICOS-CD38-). This TCR was recovered from an adult who received the influenza vaccine. In DNA form, the CDR3 reads TGCGCCAGCAGCTCGGACCTGGGCTTCACTGAAGCTTTCTTT. This sequence encodes CASSSDLGFTEAFF.